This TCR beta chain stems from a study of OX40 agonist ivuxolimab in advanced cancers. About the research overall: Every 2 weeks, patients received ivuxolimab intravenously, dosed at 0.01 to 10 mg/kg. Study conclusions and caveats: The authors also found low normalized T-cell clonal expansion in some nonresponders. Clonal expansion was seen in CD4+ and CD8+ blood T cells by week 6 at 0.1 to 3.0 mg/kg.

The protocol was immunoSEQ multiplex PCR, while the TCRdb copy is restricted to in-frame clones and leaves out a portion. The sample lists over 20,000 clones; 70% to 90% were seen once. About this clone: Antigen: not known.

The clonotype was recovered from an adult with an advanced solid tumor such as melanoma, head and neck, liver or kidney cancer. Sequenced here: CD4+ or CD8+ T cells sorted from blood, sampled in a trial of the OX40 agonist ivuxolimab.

The CDR3 DNA reads TGTGCCAGCAGCGTAACCCCCGACACTGAAGCTTTCTTT. Its protein is CASSVTPDTEAFF. The chain links TRBV9 to TRBJ1-1; the D is unclear. Trimming removed 1 base at V and 3 bases at J, with 7 bases between. The CDR3 runs 13 residues. Germline values: CDR1 SGDLS, CDR2 YYNGEE. Looking up the rest from reference TRBV9 and TRBJ1-1 gives the full variable domain: DSGVTQTPKHLITATGQRVTLRCSPRSGDLSVYWYQQSLDQGLQFLIQYYNGEERAKGNILERFSAQQFPDLHSELNLSSLELGDSALYFCASSVTPDTEAFFGQGTRLTVV.